Below, 2 T cell receptor beta chains from the same sample are listed, as sequenced in a study of control samples from healthy donors and cancer patients. Data came from immunoSEQ multiplex PCR; TCRdb stores just in-frame clones and leaves some out. The sample records around 67,000 clones, approximately 89% being singletons. Sample: PBMCs. Every receptor here comes from a man aged 60-69 years with colorectal cancer.

The rearrangement links TRBV6-1 to TRBJ2-3; D gene unclear. CDR1 MNHNS and CDR2 SASEGT come from the germline V gene. This CDR3 region has 10 residues. V dropped 0 bases and J dropped 13 bases, with 5 bases sitting between them. DNA for the CDR3: TGTGCCAGCAGTGAAGCTCTGGAGTATTTT. Residues: CASSEALEYF.

V is TRBV27 and J is TRBJ1-1; 8 nucleotides align to TRBD1. The V gene's germline CDR1 is MNHEY and CDR2 SMNVEV (reference sequence). The CDR3 has 15 residues. Trimming cost V 6 bases and J 3 bases; bases outside gene matches: 9. Written as DNA, the CDR3 is TGTGCCAGCAGCCCCAGGGGGCGCGGTGACACTGAAGCTTTCTTT. Protein sequence: CASSPRGRGDTEAFF.